Listed below are T cell receptor beta chains from one sample, sequenced in a study of blood T cell repertoires in COVID-19. Measured with immunoSEQ multiplex PCR; TCRdb has only the in-frame clones, and not every one. The sample lists fewer than 200,000 clones, around nine tenths seen once, with 20% to 25% in the top ten. The sequenced material came from peripheral blood. The receptors were gathered from a man in his 60s with active or convalescent COVID-19. Each CDR3 is given with its conserved first and last residue. The order of the fields is CDR3 DNA, CDR3 protein, V gene, D gene, J gene, clone size, CDR3 length. D genes are given only for firm matches. Size is stated for part of the rows, as once, few or many counts, or as a class when the clone is expanded.

TGTGCCAGCAGTGGGCGGGCCAGCCAAGATGGGAACTATGGCTACACCTTC	CASSGRASQDGNYGYTF	TRBV6-1	-	TRBJ1-2	-	17
TGTGCCAGCAGCCAGGACATTCGCACAGATACGCAGTATTTT	CASSQDIRTDTQYF	TRBV5-6	-	TRBJ2-3	-	14
TGCAGTGCAGCTGGGAACACTGAAGCTTTCTTT	CSAAGNTEAFF	TRBV20-1	-	TRBJ1-1	-	11
TGTGCCAGCAGCCCCCCTCCCAGGGAGGACAGGACTGAAGCTTTCTTT	CASSPPPREDRTEAFF	TRBV7-2	TRBD1	TRBJ1-1	-	16
TGCGCCAGCAGCCAAGTTATGTTCACCGGGGAGCTGTTTTTT	CASSQVMFTGELFF	TRBV4-1	-	TRBJ2-2	-	14
TGCAGCGTTGATTCAGGGCAGCAAGAGACCCAGTACTTC	CSVDSGQQETQYF	TRBV29-1	-	TRBJ2-5	-	13
TGTGCCAGCTCACTCCGGGACTTCCTCGGTTATGAAAAACTGTTTTTT	CASSLRDFLGYEKLFF	TRBV18	-	TRBJ1-4	-	16
TGTGCCAGCAGCTTACGTTTGACAGGGGGATCAGATACGCAGTATTTT	CASSLRLTGGSDTQYF	TRBV7-9	TRBD1	TRBJ2-3	-	16
TGTGCCAGCAGCCCAGCCGACAGGGTGAATGGCTACACCTTC	CASSPADRVNGYTF	TRBV7-2	TRBD1	TRBJ1-2	-	14
TGCAGCGTGAGGAGCGGGGGTCAAAGCTCCTACAATGAGCAGTTCTTC	CSVRSGGQSSYNEQFF	TRBV29-1	TRBD2	TRBJ2-1	-	16
TGTGCCAGCAGCAAATGTGAAGTGTGCCGGCGGTGCCACGAGCAGTACTTC	CASSKCEVCRRCHEQYF	TRBV21-1	-	TRBJ2-7	-	17
TGCGCCAGTAATATACGATCAGGGTTGGGCTACACCTTC	CASNIRSGLGYTF	TRBV10-2	-	TRBJ1-2	-	13
TGCGCCAGCTCGGGAGTAGTGGGGGGCACTGAAGCTTTCTTT	CASSGVVGGTEAFF	TRBV5-1	-	TRBJ1-1	-	14
TGCGCCAGCAGCTTGGGCCAGGCGAATCAGCCCCAGCATTTT	CASSLGQANQPQHF	TRBV5-1	-	TRBJ1-5	-	14
TGTGCCTGGAGTGTAGCTAGTGGGACAGATACGCAGTATTTT	CAWSVASGTDTQYF	TRBV30	-	TRBJ2-3	-	14
TGTGCCAGCAGCCAGGACTACTCCTACAATGAGCAGTTCTTC	CASSQDYSYNEQFF	TRBV3-1/TRBV3-2	-	TRBJ2-1	-	14
TGCGCCAGCAGCACGCGTAGCGGGGGGGCAGGGGATACGCAGTATTTT	CASSTRSGGAGDTQYF	TRBV5-1	TRBD2	TRBJ2-3	-	16
TGTGCCAGCAGCTTTAGACTAGCGGGGGGCGATGAGCAGTTCTTC	CASSFRLAGGDEQFF	TRBV9	TRBD2	TRBJ2-1	-	15
TGTGCCAGCAGCAATACGGGAGTTGGAAACACCATATATTTT	CASSNTGVGNTIYF	TRBV7-9	-	TRBJ1-3	once	14
TGTGCCAGCAAAAGGACAGGGGCCGGTGAAAAACTGTTTTTT	CASKRTGAGEKLFF	TRBV2	TRBD1	TRBJ1-4	once	14
TGTGCCAGCAGTATCTCCGGGACAGGGAATGAAAAACTGTTTTTT	CASSISGTGNEKLFF	TRBV6-5	TRBD1	TRBJ1-4	-	15
TGTGCCAGCTCACCGTCCGGGACAGGGGGCACTGAAGCTTTCTTT	CASSPSGTGGTEAFF	TRBV18	TRBD1	TRBJ1-1	-	15
TGTGCCAGCAGTTGGAACGGGGGGGTGGAGGATACGCAGTATTTT	CASSWNGGVEDTQYF	TRBV2	TRBD2	TRBJ2-3	-	15
TGTGCCAGCATTCCAGGAGGGACGGTACGGGTGCAGTACTTC	CASIPGGTVRVQYF	TRBV6-5	-	TRBJ2-7	-	14